This entry describes one T cell receptor (beta chain). Its antigen target is currently unknown. The sample holds no much larger clone one base away, and base qualities are not on file. CDR1 and CDR2 (KGHDR, SFDVKD) derive from the germline V gene. Its CDR3 holds 12 amino acids, cysteine through phenylalanine. Here the CDR3 DNA is all that survives: 36 bases in frame from base 1. Germline trimming: 12 bases from V, 8 bases from J; junction bases outside gene matches: 10. This sample was included in a study of blood T cell repertoires in COVID-19 (dated by TCRdb to 2020 to 2022). At the level of the whole study: Samples from collaborators originated in the United States, Italy and Spain and spanned both the acute and convalescent phases of COVID-19. Where available, HLA class I and class II types were obtained from metadata supplied by the sample provider rather than from assay-based typing. Samples came from the ongoing ImmuneRACE study (first 160 participants) plus 1,254 subjects from 6 global collaborators. The prospective study material was composed of cDNA or gDNA derived from T cells, B-cell-depleted T cells, or PBMCs. The repertoires were released in a freely available public database intended as a resource for research on the immune response to SARS-CoV-2. The sample metadata nearly always contained a de-identified subject ID, COVID-19 status, age in years and sex. The dataset comprised deeply sampled blood TCRbeta repertoires from subjects exposed to, actively infected with, or recovered from COVID-19.

The paper's findings and limits, for the study overall: Clinical and demographic metadata were provided uncurated, with the amount varying by source and participant.

TCRbeta CDR3 regions were amplified from genomic DNA by means of the immunoSEQ Assay, a bias-controlled multiplex PCR. The authors processed their data as follows. The number of nucleated cells in each sample was estimated by amplification of reference gene primers within the assay. Sequence reads were collapsed and filtered to measure the absolute abundance of every unique TCRbeta CDR3 rearrangement. For each sample, productive Simpson clonality was calculated as the square root of Simpson's diversity index over productive rearrangements. In TCRdb, the immuneACCESS table is reduced to in-frame sequences with V and J assigned. These tables do not hold every clone; where another copy was compared, an unresolved V gene accounts for under half, and the others remain unexplained. D and trimming come from the DNA, and the V and J calls and clone size come from that table. The sample records about 42,000 clones, over 60% of which are singletons. The top ten constitute under 30% of the sample.

The collaborating institutions used their own protocols to collect whole blood in K2EDTA tubes. Collaborator samples were shipped for TCRbeta analysis as frozen whole blood, isolated PBMCs, or DNA extracted from either sample type. The sequence derives from a woman in her seventies with acute or convalescent COVID-19. The sequence joins TRBV24-1 to TRBJ1-2, with 8 central nucleotides matching TRBD1. Source material: peripheral blood. The nucleotide sequence reads TGTGCCCCCGGGGGCACAGGGGGGGGCTACACCTTC. It translates to CAPGGTGGGYTF.